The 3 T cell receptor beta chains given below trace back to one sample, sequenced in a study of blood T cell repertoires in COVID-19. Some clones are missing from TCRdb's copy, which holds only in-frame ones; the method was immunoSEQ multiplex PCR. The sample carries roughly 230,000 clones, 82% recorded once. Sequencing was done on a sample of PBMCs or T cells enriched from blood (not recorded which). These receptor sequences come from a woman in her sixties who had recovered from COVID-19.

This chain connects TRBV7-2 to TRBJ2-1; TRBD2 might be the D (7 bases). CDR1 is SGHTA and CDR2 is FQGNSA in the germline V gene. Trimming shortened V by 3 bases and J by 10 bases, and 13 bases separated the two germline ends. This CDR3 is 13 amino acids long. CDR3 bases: TGTGCCAGCAGCTTTGGAGGGGGGGAAGAGCAGTTCTTC. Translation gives CASSFGGGEEQFF.

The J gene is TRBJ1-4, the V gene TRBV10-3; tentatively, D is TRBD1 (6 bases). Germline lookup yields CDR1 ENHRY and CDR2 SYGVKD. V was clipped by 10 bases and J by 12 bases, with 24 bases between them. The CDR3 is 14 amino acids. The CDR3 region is CATRPGQAEGELFF. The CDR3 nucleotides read TGTGCCACCAGACCGGGCCAGGCTGAGGGGGAACTGTTTTTT.

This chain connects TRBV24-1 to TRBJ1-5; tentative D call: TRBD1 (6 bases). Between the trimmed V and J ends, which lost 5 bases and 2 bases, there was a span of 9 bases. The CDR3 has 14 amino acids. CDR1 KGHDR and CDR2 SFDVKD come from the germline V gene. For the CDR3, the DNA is TGTGCCACCAGTGGATCAGGGGGCAATCAGCCCCAGCATTTT. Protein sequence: CATSGSGGNQPQHF.